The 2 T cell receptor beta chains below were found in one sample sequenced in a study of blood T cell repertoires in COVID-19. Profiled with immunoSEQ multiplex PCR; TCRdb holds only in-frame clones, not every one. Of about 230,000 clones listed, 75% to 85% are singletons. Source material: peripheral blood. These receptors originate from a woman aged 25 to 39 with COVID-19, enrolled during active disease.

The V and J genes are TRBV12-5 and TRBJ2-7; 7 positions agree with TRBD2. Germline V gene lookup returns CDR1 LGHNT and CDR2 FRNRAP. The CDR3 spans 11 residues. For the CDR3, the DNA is TGTGCCTCGGGGGGACCCTACGAGCAGTACTTC. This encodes CASGGPYEQYF.

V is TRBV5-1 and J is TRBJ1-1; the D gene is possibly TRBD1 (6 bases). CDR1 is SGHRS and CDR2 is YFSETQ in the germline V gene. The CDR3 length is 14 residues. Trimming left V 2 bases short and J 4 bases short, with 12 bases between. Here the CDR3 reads CASSLAQGSTEAFF. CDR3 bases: TGCGCCAGCAGCTTAGCCCAGGGGTCCACTGAAGCTTTCTTT.